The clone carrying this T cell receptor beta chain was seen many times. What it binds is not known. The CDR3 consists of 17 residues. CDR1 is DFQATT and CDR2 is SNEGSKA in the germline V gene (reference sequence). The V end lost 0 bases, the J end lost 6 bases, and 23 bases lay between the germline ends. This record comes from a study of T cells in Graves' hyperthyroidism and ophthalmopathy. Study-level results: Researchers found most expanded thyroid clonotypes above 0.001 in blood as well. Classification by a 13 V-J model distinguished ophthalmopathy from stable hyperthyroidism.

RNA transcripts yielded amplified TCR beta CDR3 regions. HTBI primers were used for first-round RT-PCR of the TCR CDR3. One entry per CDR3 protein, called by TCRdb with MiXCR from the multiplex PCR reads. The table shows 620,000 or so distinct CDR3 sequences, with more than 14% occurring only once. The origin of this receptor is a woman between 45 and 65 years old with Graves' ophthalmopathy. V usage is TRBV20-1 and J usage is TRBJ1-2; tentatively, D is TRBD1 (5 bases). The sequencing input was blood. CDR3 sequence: CSARDPIRGARSHGYTF. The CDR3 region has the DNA TGCAGTGCTAGAGATCCCATAAGGGGCGCAAGGAGCCATGGCTACACCTTC.